This is a list of T cell receptor beta chains from one sample in a study of blood T cell repertoires in COVID-19. The table came from immunoSEQ multiplex PCR; TCRdb's copy has only in-frame clones and leaves some out. The data contain more than 100,000 clones, 84% of them seen just once; the ten biggest clones take up approximately 12%. Specimen: peripheral blood. All receptors derive from a human donor in a cohort sampled during active COVID-19. CDR3s include the opening cysteine and the closing phenylalanine or tryptophan. The D gene is left open where the match is weak. Clone size, where shown, is once, few, many, or a class for clones that have expanded.

clone_size,j_call,d_call,v_call,cdr3_aa,cdr3_nt
.,TRBJ2-1,TRBD1,TRBV6-2/TRBV6-3,CASSYDRVLNEQFF,TGTGCCAGCAGTTACGACAGGGTCCTCAATGAGCAGTTCTTC
.,TRBJ2-6,.,TRBV4-2,CASSREGGRGANVLTF,TGTGCCAGCAGCCGTGAGGGGGGGCGCGGGGCCAACGTCCTGACTTTC
.,TRBJ2-7,TRBD2,TRBV3-1/TRBV3-2,CASSQPLAGGFYEQYF,TGTGCCAGCAGCCAACCCCTAGCGGGGGGATTCTACGAGCAGTACTTC
.,TRBJ1-2,.,TRBV7-9,CASSYDIFGGYTF,TGTGCCAGCAGCTACGACATCTTCGGTGGCTACACCTTC
.,TRBJ1-2,.,TRBV6-2/TRBV6-3,CASSRQQGLSANYGYTF,TGTGCCAGCAGTCGCCAACAGGGTCTATCGGCTAACTATGGCTACACCTTC
.,TRBJ1-2,.,TRBV7-9,CASSPGRDSYGYTF,TGTGCCAGCAGCCCCGGACGGGATTCGTATGGCTACACCTTC
few,TRBJ2-5,.,TRBV27,CASSFTGRETQYF,TGTGCCAGCAGTTTTACAGGGCGAGAGACCCAGTACTTC
.,TRBJ2-1,TRBD2,TRBV4-3,CASSQEIAGSTYNEQFF,TGCGCCAGCAGCCAAGAAATAGCGGGGTCGACCTACAATGAGCAGTTCTTC
.,TRBJ1-2,.,TRBV30,CAWVQWGGANYGYTF,TGTGCCTGGGTACAATGGGGGGGAGCTAACTATGGCTACACCTTC
.,TRBJ2-6,TRBD1,TRBV9,CASSGQGATGANVLTF,TGTGCCAGCAGCGGACAGGGGGCAACTGGGGCCAACGTCCTGACTTTC
.,TRBJ1-4,TRBD1,TRBV5-1,CASSLGQVGEKLFF,TGCGCCAGCAGCCTCGGACAGGTTGGAGAAAAACTGTTTTTT
.,TRBJ2-3,TRBD2,TRBV9,CASSVGGGGLLPDTQYF,TGTGCCAGCAGCGTTGGCGGGGGGGGTCTCCTCCCAGATACGCAGTATTTT
once,TRBJ2-2,TRBD2,TRBV10-3,CAISEPGGSGTGELFF,TGTGCCATCAGTGAGCCGGGGGGTTCCGGCACCGGGGAGCTGTTTTTT
.,TRBJ2-3,.,TRBV12-3/TRBV12-4,CASAAADTQYF,TGTGCCAGTGCCGCAGCGGATACGCAGTATTTT
.,TRBJ2-1,TRBD2,TRBV18,CASSPSSGGTEQFF,TGTGCCAGCTCACCATCTAGCGGGGGGACTGAGCAGTTCTTC
.,TRBJ1-4,TRBD1,TRBV19,CASSTHRGRNEKLFF,TGTGCCAGTAGTACGCACAGGGGACGGAATGAAAAACTGTTTTTT
few,TRBJ1-1,.,TRBV5-1,CASSSQLQGLNTEAFF,TGCGCCAGCAGCTCTCAGTTGCAGGGGTTGAACACTGAAGCTTTCTTT
.,TRBJ2-1,.,TRBV14,CASSQHRPPVAGNEQFF,TGTGCCAGCAGCCAACACCGGCCCCCTGTAGCTGGTAATGAGCAGTTCTTC
.,TRBJ1-1,.,TRBV5-8,CASSFGGDIEAFF,TGTGCCAGCAGCTTTGGGGGGGATATTGAAGCTTTCTTT
few,TRBJ2-7,TRBD1,TRBV10-3,CAISEDRAAREQYF,TGTGCCATCAGTGAGGACAGGGCCGCGCGGGAGCAGTACTTC
.,TRBJ1-2,.,TRBV7-9,CASSFTGEGYTF,TGTGCCAGCAGCTTTACTGGGGAGGGCTACACCTTC
.,TRBJ1-2,.,TRBV6-5,CATQSTPHGYTF,TGTGCCACCCAATCCACTCCGCATGGCTACACCTTC
few,TRBJ2-1,.,TRBV5-1,CASSLEGGPAEQFF,TGCGCCAGCAGCTTGGAAGGCGGGCCCGCAGAGCAGTTCTTC
.,TRBJ2-5,.,TRBV3-1/TRBV3-2,CASSRTEARAQYF,TGTGCCAGCAGCCGGACAGAAGCTAGAGCCCAGTACTTC